The present TCR beta chain was sequenced within a study of T cell repertoires in cytomegalovirus infection. MiXCR, applied by TCRdb to the reads, yields one record per CDR3 protein. The data show some 700,000 distinct CDR3 sequences, 35% seen once. This clonotype originated in a human donor in good health (CMV status not recorded). Some clones in this sample may be carry-over from other donors' samples. The sequenced sample consisted of PBMCs.

The CDR3 sequence is CSASTRTSGTSYEQYF. The CDR3 DNA reads as TGCAGTGCTAGTACCCGGACTAGCGGGACCTCCTACGAGCAGTACTTC. This chain joins TRBV20-1 and TRBJ2-7, with 12 bases matching TRBD2. V trimming: 3 bases; J trimming: 0 bases; junction bases outside the gene matches: 6. Germline CDR1 reads DFQATT; CDR2 reads SNEGSKA (reference sequence). This CDR3 is 16 amino acids long.